This TCR beta chain appears in the sequencing data of a study of technical replicates of blood from a handful of donors. A single count supports this clone. Other DNA sequences in the same sample also yield this CDR3. Germline V lookup: CDR1 SGHRS, CDR2 YFSETQ. This CDR3 contains 14 residues. V lost 0 bases, J lost 2 bases, and 9 bases lay in between. Here immunoSEQ multiplex PCR was the method, and the copy in TCRdb shows in-frame clones only, minus some. The sample shows approximately 70,000 clones, 92% of them seen only once. V usage is TRBV5-1 and J usage is TRBJ2-7, with D possibly TRBD2 on 7 matching bases. The material sequenced was T cells isolated from PBMCs. This receptor was identified in a human donor in good health. The CDR3 DNA is TGCGCCAGCAGCTTGGCCGGGGGGCCCTACGAGCAGTACTTC. Its protein product is CASSLAGGPYEQYF.